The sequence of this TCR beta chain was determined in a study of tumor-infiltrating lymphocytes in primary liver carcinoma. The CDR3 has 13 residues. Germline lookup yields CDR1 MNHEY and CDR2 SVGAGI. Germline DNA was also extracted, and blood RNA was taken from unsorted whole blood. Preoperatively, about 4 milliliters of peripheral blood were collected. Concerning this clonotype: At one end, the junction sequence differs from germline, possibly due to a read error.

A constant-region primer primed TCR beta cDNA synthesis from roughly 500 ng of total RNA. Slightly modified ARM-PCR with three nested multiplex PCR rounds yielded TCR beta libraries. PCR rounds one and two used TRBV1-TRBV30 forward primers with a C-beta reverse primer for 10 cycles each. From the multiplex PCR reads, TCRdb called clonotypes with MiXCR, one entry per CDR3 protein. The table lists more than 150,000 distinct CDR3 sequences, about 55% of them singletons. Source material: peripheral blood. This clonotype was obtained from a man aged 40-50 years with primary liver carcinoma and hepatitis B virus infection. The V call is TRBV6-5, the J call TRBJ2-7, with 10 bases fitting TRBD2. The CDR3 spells CASSYGNTSGKFF. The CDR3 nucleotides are TGTGCCAGCAGTTACGGCAATACTAGCGGGAAATTCTTC.